The subject of this entry is one TCR beta chain. Authors' analysis steps: Amplification with reference gene primers provided the estimates of nucleated cell counts. Measured with immunoSEQ multiplex PCR; TCRdb has only the in-frame clones, and not every one. V and J calls and clone size are copied from that table; D and trimming were computed from the DNA. The sample carries around 170,000 clones, roughly 90% recorded once. J was trimmed by 5 bases and V by 4 bases; bases with no gene match: 12. CDR1 LGHDT and CDR2 YNNKEL come from the germline V gene (reference sequence). This CDR3 is 17 amino acids long. The data originate from a study of blood T cell repertoires in COVID-19. Study context: From the United States, Italy and Spain came samples of acute and convalescent COVID-19. T cells, B-cell-depleted T cells, or PBMCs supplied cDNA or gDNA.

The genes are TRBV3-1 (or the pseudogene TRBV3-2) and TRBJ2-2; 8 bases match TRBD2. The sequence derives from a man between 60 and 70 years old with acute or convalescent COVID-19. Sequencing used peripheral blood. The CDR3, as DNA: TGTGCCAGCAGCCCTCGGAGGGCGGGGGGAGCAACCGGGGAGCTGTTTTTT. It encodes CASSPRRAGGATGELFF.